Listed here are 24 T cell receptor beta chains from one sample, sequenced in a study of T-cell reconstitution after alpha-beta-depleted transplantation in children. Unique molecular identifiers were used to barcode this TCRbeta library. TCRdb re-called the PCR reads through MiXCR, storing one row per CDR3 protein. The data contain approximately 980,000 distinct CDR3 sequences, about 30% of them seen just once; the ten biggest clones take up around 30%. Sequencing used PBMCs, mostly from graft donor cells, obtained 360 days after TCRalphabeta/CD19-depleted stem cell transplant. The receptors were gathered from a boy in the first two years of life who had a stem cell transplant for SCID, so the T cells may come from the graft donor.

The chain is built from TRBV25-1 and TRBJ2-7, with 7 bases fitting TRBD1. The V gene's germline CDR1 is MGHDK and CDR2 SYGVNS. The CDR3 has 13 residues. The trim removed 1 base at V and 5 bases at J, leaving 2 bases unmatched. CDR3 coding DNA: TGTGCCAGCAGTGAATTACAGGGGAACGAGCAGTACTTC. Translated: CASSELQGNEQYF.

The V gene is TRBV7-8, the J gene TRBJ2-6; D gene unclear. The CDR3 runs to 15 residues. Deletions cut 3 bases from V and 4 bases from J, with 10 bases between. In germline, CDR1 is SGHVS, CDR2 FQNEAQ. CDR3 in DNA: TGTGCCAGCAGCTTGTGGGAAATCGGGGCCAACGTCCTGACTTTC. Its protein is CASSLWEIGANVLTF.

This sequence joins TRBV7-6 and TRBJ2-5; 11 bases are a match to TRBD2. There are 18 residues in the CDR3. V shed 6 bases, J shed 1 base, and the junction held 13 bases outside the gene matches. Germline lookup yields CDR1 SGHVS and CDR2 FNYEAQ. The CDR3 bases are TGTGCCAGCAGGTATAGCCCCGCGGGACTAGCGGTCCAAGAGACCCAGTACTTC. Translated, it gives CASRYSPAGLAVQETQYF. The full variable domain, completed using reference TRBV7-6 and TRBJ2-5, is GAGVSQSPRYKVTKRGQDVALRCDPISGHVSLYWYRQALGQGPEFLTYFNYEAQQDKSGLPNDRFSAERPEGSISTLTIQRTEQRDSAMYRCASRYSPAGLAVQETQYFGPGTRLLVL.

There are a few counts of this clonotype. The chain joins TRBV20-1 to TRBJ2-4, with D perhaps TRBD1 (5 bases). The CDR3 has 14 residues. CDR1 DFQATT and CDR2 SNEGSKA come from the germline V gene (reference sequence). Trimming shortened V by 6 bases and J by 1 base, and 13 bases separated the two germline ends. CDR3 nucleotide sequence: TGCAGTGCCAGGAGAAAGGGGGCCAAAAACATTCAGTACTTC. Protein product: CSARRKGAKNIQYF.

The chain links TRBV27 to TRBJ1-4; D is perhaps TRBD1 (5 bases). With 3 bases removed from V and 3 bases from J, the gap between germline ends came to 11 bases. The CDR3 runs to 15 residues. CDR1 and CDR2 (germline): MNHEY, SMNVEV (reference sequence). The CDR3 nucleotides are TGTGCCAGCAGTTTCAGGGTGGCATCTAATGAAAAACTGTTTTTT. Protein sequence: CASSFRVASNEKLFF. Drawing the rest from reference TRBV27 and TRBJ1-4, the complete variable domain is EAQVTQNPRYLITVTGKKLTVTCSQNMNHEYMSWYRQDPGLGLRQIYYSMNVEVTDKGDVPEGYKVSRKEKRNFPLILESPSPNQTSLYFCASSFRVASNEKLFFGSGTQLSVL.

This clonotype has at least ten counts. The chain recombines TRBV21-1 with TRBJ2-7. TRBV21-1 is marked as a pseudogene. The length of the CDR3 is 11 residues. The CDR3 reads CASSNKYEQYF. CDR3 nucleotide sequence: TGTGCCAGCAGCAATAAATACGAGCAGTACTTC.

This clonotype was detected only a few times. V usage is TRBV7-9 and J usage is TRBJ2-7, with a weak D call TRBD1 (5 bases). Trimming took off 1 base at V and 5 bases at J, with 15 bases between the two ends. The CDR3 is made up of 15 amino acids. Germline V CDR1 and CDR2: SEHNR, FQNEAQ (reference sequence). The CDR3 here is CASSLGPRQINEQYF. Written as DNA, the CDR3 is TGTGCCAGCAGCTTAGGGCCGCGACAGATAAACGAGCAGTACTTC.

The CDR3 protein is CASSEPGPQNTEAFF. The CDR3 bases are TGCGCCAGCAGTGAGCCGGGCCCGCAGAACACTGAAGCTTTCTTT. The rearrangement uses TRBV10-2 and TRBJ1-1; D gene unclear. The CDR3 runs to 15 residues. V dropped 2 bases and J dropped 1 base, with 11 bases sitting between them. Germline-derived CDR1 and CDR2 are WSHSY and SAAADI.

This clonotype was counted a few times. The chain recombines TRBV20-1 with TRBJ1-5; 10 bases fit TRBD1. The CDR3 length is 16 residues. Per germline, CDR1 DFQATT and CDR2 SNEGSKA (reference sequence). J gave up 3 bases and V 5 bases, and 10 bases lay outside the gene matches. This CDR3 reads CSASRTGGRPNQPQHF. DNA of the CDR3: TGCAGTGCTTCAAGGACAGGGGGGAGGCCCAATCAGCCCCAGCATTTT.

The chain links TRBV11-2 to TRBJ2-1; possible D gene TRBD2, 6 bases. This CDR3 is built from 15 residues. Trimming took 1 base from V and 7 from J, leaving 14 bases between them. Germline values: CDR1 SGHAT, CDR2 FQNNGV. The CDR3 reads CASSLVWGVGNEQFF. CDR3 DNA sequence: TGTGCCAGCAGCTTAGTTTGGGGGGTCGGAAATGAGCAGTTCTTC. The full variable domain, its missing parts supplied by reference TRBV11-2 and TRBJ2-1, is EAGVAQSPRYKIIEKRQSVAFWCNPISGHATLYWYQQILGQGPKLLIQFQNNGVVDDSQLPKDRFSAERLKGVDSTLKIQPAKLEDSAVYLCASSLVWGVGNEQFFGPGTRLTVL.

The sample holds a few counts of this clonotype. V and J are TRBV12-3 or TRBV12-4 and TRBJ2-7; TRBD1 might be the D (7 bases). The CDR3 runs 14 residues. V was trimmed by 7 bases and J by 1 base, leaving 14 bases between them. CDR3 bases: TGTGCCAGCAACCCAGGGGGGATTTCCTACGAGCAGTACTTC. Translation: CASNPGGISYEQYF.

The chain couples TRBV7-2 to TRBJ2-1; 13 bases match TRBD2. After removal of 4 bases from V and 5 bases from J, the junction contained 8 bases not matched to a gene. This CDR3 has 17 residues. The germline V gene encodes CDR1 SGHTA and CDR2 FQGNSA. CDR3 residues: CASSSRTSGGPNNEQFF. The CDR3 DNA sequence: TGTGCCAGCAGCTCTCGGACTAGCGGGGGACCAAACAATGAGCAGTTCTTC.

CDR3 nucleotides: TGTGCCATCAGAGGGGGGGTACCGGTGAACACCGGGGAGCTGTTTTTT. Encoded protein: CAIRGGVPVNTGELFF. The V call is TRBV10-3, the J call TRBJ2-2; perhaps TRBD2 as D (7 bases). The length of the CDR3 is 16 residues. Trimming removed 6 bases at V and 1 base at J, with 15 bases between. Germline V gene lookup returns CDR1 ENHRY and CDR2 SYGVKD.

The CDR3 region is CAWSVAGTKFHQPQHF. Written as DNA, the CDR3 is TGTGCCTGGAGTGTAGCGGGGACGAAATTTCATCAGCCCCAGCATTTT. This chain connects TRBV30 to TRBJ1-5, with D possibly TRBD1 on 5 matching bases. This CDR3 has 16 residues. Germline loops: CDR1 GTSNPN, CDR2 SVGIG (reference sequence). Deletions cut 0 bases from V and 5 bases from J, with 17 bases between. The full variable domain, its missing parts supplied by reference TRBV30 and TRBJ1-5, is SQTIHQWPATLVQPVGSPLSLECTVEGTSNPNLYWYRQAAGRGLQLLFYSVGIGQISSEVPQNLSASRPQDRQFILSSKKLLLSDSGFYLCAWSVAGTKFHQPQHFGDGTRLSIL.

V and J are TRBV28 and TRBJ2-7; TRBD1 is a possible D gene (6 bases). V was cut by 11 bases and J by 2 bases, with 16 bases left in between. This CDR3 has 13 amino acids. Germline V CDR1 and CDR2: MDHEN, SYDVKM. In DNA form, the CDR3 reads TGTGCCTGCGACAGGTTAGGCGCCTACGAGCAGTACTTC. It yields the protein CACDRLGAYEQYF.

The chain's CDR3 is CASSYFASGEEDTQYF. The CDR3 nucleotides read TGTGCCAGCAGTTACTTCGCTAGCGGGGAAGAAGATACGCAGTATTTT. This chain links TRBV6-5 with TRBJ2-3, with TRBD2 matching over 9 bases. The V and J ends lost 1 base and 5 bases, in that order; junction bases with no gene match: 7. This CDR3 is built from 16 residues. From germline, CDR1 is MNHEY and CDR2 SVGAGI.

This clonotype was found a few times. The chain is built from TRBV5-1 and TRBJ1-1, with D tentatively TRBD1 (5 bases). CDR3 length: 15 residues. Germline V gene lookup returns CDR1 SGHRS and CDR2 YFSETQ. Trimming removed 3 bases at V and 5 bases at J, with 17 bases between. DNA of the CDR3: TGCGCCAGCAGCTGGGCTCCCTCAGGGCGGACTGAAGCTTTCTTT. It codes for CASSWAPSGRTEAFF.

The chain carries TRBV7-3 and TRBJ2-1; possibly TRBD2 for D (6 bases). The CDR3 length is 14 residues. The V end lost 3 bases, the J end lost 6 bases, and 12 bases lay between the germline ends. Germline CDR1 and CDR2: SGHTA and FQGTGA. The chain's CDR3 is CASSFSGGGNEQFF. In DNA form, the CDR3 reads TGTGCCAGCAGCTTTTCCGGGGGTGGCAATGAGCAGTTCTTC. Variable domain in full (rest from reference TRBV7-3 and TRBJ2-1): GAGVSQTPSNKVTEKGKYVELRCDPISGHTALYWYRQSLGQGPEFLIYFQGTGAADDSGLPNDRFFAVRPEGSVSTLKIQRTERGDSAVYLCASSFSGGGNEQFFGPGTRLTVL.

The gene calls are TRBV12-3 or TRBV12-4 and TRBJ2-2; 10 positions match TRBD1. This CDR3 has 15 residues. V lost 5 bases and J lost 9; bases outside the gene matches: 9. CDR3 sequence (DNA): TGTGCCAGCAGTAGACCGGGACAGGGGATTTGGGAGCTGTTTTTT. It yields the protein CASSRPGQGIWELFF.

On this clonotype: A read error may produce the germline difference seen at one junction end. The gene calls are TRBV7-3 and TRBJ2-1; 13 bases fit TRBD2. CDR1 is SGHTA, CDR2 FQGTGA, per germline. The CDR3 is 14 residues long. For the CDR3, the DNA is TGTGCCAGCAGCTCCCACGGACTAGCGGGGGAAACGATCTTC. Protein product: CASSSHGLAGETIF.

The chain combines TRBV6-4 with TRBJ2-3; D is unresolved. V gave up 2 bases and J gave up 5 bases, with 8 bases separating them. The CDR3 runs 13 residues. CDR1 and CDR2 (germline): MRHNA, SNTAGT. This CDR3 reads CASSDLEGDTQYF. The DNA for the CDR3 is TGTGCCAGCAGTGACCTAGAAGGAGATACGCAGTATTTT.

This chain links TRBV7-8 with TRBJ2-3; 9 bases fit TRBD2. Trimming at V came to 1 base and at J to 3 bases, leaving 2 bases not matched to a gene. The CDR3 spans 15 residues. CDR1 is SGHVS, CDR2 FQNEAQ, per germline. The CDR3 nucleotides read TGTGCCAGCAGCTTAGAGAGCGGGGGGACAGATACGCAGTATTTT. It codes for CASSLESGGTDTQYF.

This clonotype was found a few times. This chain connects TRBV3-1 to TRBJ2-3, with D unclear. The CDR3 loop spans 15 amino acids. The V and J ends lost 4 bases and 6 bases respectively, with 17 bases between them. CDR1 is LGHDT and CDR2 is YNNKEL in the germline V gene (reference sequence). DNA of the CDR3: TGTGCCAGCAGCCTTTCGACGGCATTTTCCGATACGCAGTATTTT. As protein: CASSLSTAFSDTQYF.

This clonotype appeared a few times. This rearrangement joins TRBV21-1 to TRBJ2-3; the D call in the table, TRBD1, was not verified against the DNA. TRBV21-1 is flagged as a pseudogene. This CDR3 has 13 amino acids. Written as DNA, the CDR3 is TGTGCCAGCAGCGGCGACAGTCCAGATACGCAGTATTTT. This translates into CASSGDSPDTQYF.